The 15 T cell receptor beta chains reported below all come from one sample, sequenced in a study of a mutant IDH1 vaccine in newly diagnosed glioma. The time point here: week 35, safety follow-up. What each vaccine dose contained was 300 ug of mutant IDH1 20-mer peptide, accompanied by topical imiquimod. The repertoire was sequenced with immunoSEQ multiplex PCR; TCRdb's copy has only in-frame clones and lacks some. The data show over 55,000 clones, roughly 80% seen once. Their antigens are not known. This material consisted of PBMCs, taken from a glioma patient whose treatment included an IDH1 peptide vaccine. These receptors originate from a man aged 35 to 55 with glioma.

The chain recombines TRBV11-2 with TRBJ1-1; no definite D call. V lost 3 bases to trimming and J lost 0 bases, with 14 bases between them. Germline values: CDR1 SGHAT, CDR2 FQNNGV. The CDR3 is made up of 16 amino acids. CDR3 sequence (DNA): TGTGCCAGCAGCTTTAGTCCAGGACGCTTGAACACTGAAGCTTTCTTT. This codes for CASSFSPGRLNTEAFF. The full variable domain, rest sourced from reference TRBV11-2 and TRBJ1-1, is EAGVAQSPRYKIIEKRQSVAFWCNPISGHATLYWYQQILGQGPKLLIQFQNNGVVDDSQLPKDRFSAERLKGVDSTLKIQPAKLEDSAVYLCASSFSPGRLNTEAFFGQGTRLTVV.

The CDR3 DNA reads as TGTGCCAGCAGCCCAGGTCCTAACGGGGAAGCTTTCTTT. It is translated as CASSPGPNGEAFF. This rearrangement joins TRBV5-4 to TRBJ1-1; D uncertain. This CDR3 has 13 amino acids. Germline V gene data show CDR1 as SGHNT and CDR2 as YYREEE (reference sequence). V lost 4 bases, J lost 8 bases, and 15 bases lay in between.

The chain combines TRBV4-2 with TRBJ2-7, with no clear D. The CDR3 totals 15 residues. Trimming took 1 base from V and 0 from J, leaving 10 bases between them. Per the germline V gene, CDR1 is LGHNA and CDR2 is YNFKEQ. The CDR3 loop reads CASSQGRLPSYEQYF. The CDR3 nucleotides are TGTGCCAGCAGCCAAGGCAGACTGCCCTCCTACGAGCAGTACTTC.

The rearrangement uses TRBV5-1 and TRBJ2-3; TRBD1 matches at 7 bases. The CDR3 has 14 amino acids. CDR1 and CDR2 from the germline V gene are SGHRS and YFSETQ. The V segment lost 5 bases and the J segment 4 bases; nucleotides outside the gene matches: 7. The CDR3 reads CASRPRQGPDTQYF. For the CDR3, the DNA is TGCGCCAGCAGGCCTCGACAGGGTCCAGATACGCAGTATTTT.

This clone was seen a handful of times. V is TRBV30 and J is TRBJ1-5; 8 bases agree with TRBD1. The V segment lost 4 bases and the J segment 4 bases; nucleotides outside the gene matches: 6. The CDR3 runs to 14 residues. Germline V CDR1 and CDR2: GTSNPN, SVGIG (reference sequence). Written as DNA, the CDR3 is TGTGCCTGGACTACGGGACAGGCAAATCAGCCCCAGCATTTT. Protein product: CAWTTGQANQPQHF.

The chain uses TRBV7-2 and TRBJ1-6, with D maybe TRBD1 (6 bases). V was shortened by 4 bases and J by 0 bases, with 13 bases between the two germline ends. From germline, CDR1 is SGHTA and CDR2 FQGNSA. The CDR3 is 17 residues long. This chain's CDR3 is CASSSGQFSSYNSPLHF. As DNA, the CDR3 is TGTGCCAGCAGCTCCGGACAGTTTAGCTCCTATAATTCACCCCTCCACTTT.

The rearrangement joins TRBV6-6 to TRBJ2-3; D uncertain. V lost 11 bases, J lost 0 bases, and 18 bases lay in between. The CDR3 extends over 15 amino acids. The V gene's germline CDR1 is MNHNY and CDR2 SVGAGI (reference sequence). This CDR3 reads CAAVGIRRSTDTQYF. In nucleotides, the CDR3 is TGTGCCGCCGTCGGAATTAGGAGAAGCACAGATACGCAGTATTTT.

This clone came up a few times. CDR3 loop: CASSIDRSRTGGNTEAFF. Here the CDR3 DNA reads TGTGCCAGTAGTATAGATCGTAGCAGAACCGGGGGAAACACTGAAGCTTTCTTT. The chain recombines TRBV19 with TRBJ1-1; D perhaps matches TRBD1 (5 bases). V was clipped by 0 bases and J by 2 bases, with 19 bases between them. The CDR3 is 18 residues long. From germline, CDR1 is LNHDA and CDR2 SQIVND (reference sequence).

The chain joins TRBV11-2 to TRBJ1-2, with TRBD1 matching 7 bases. Trimming took 2 bases from V and 2 from J; bases not matched to a gene: 2. The CDR3 consists of 14 residues. From germline, CDR1 is SGHAT and CDR2 FQNNGV. CDR3 in amino acids: CASSLLGQNYGYTF. The CDR3 nucleotides read TGTGCCAGCAGCTTACTGGGACAGAACTATGGCTACACCTTC.

This clone has a handful of counts. This chain connects TRBV5-4 to TRBJ2-3, with 10 bases fitting TRBD1. Germline V lookup: CDR1 SGHNT, CDR2 YYREEE (reference sequence). V shed 4 bases and J 8 bases; nucleotides not matched to a gene: 19. The CDR3 has 18 residues. The DNA for the CDR3 is TGTGCCAGCAGCGAGGCCGGGACAGACAGGGGGCGCCGAGGTACGCAGTATTTT. It yields the protein CASSEAGTDRGRRGTQYF.

The chain recombines TRBV13 with TRBJ2-3; D remains unclear. Germline V gene lookup returns CDR1 PRHDT and CDR2 FYEKMQ (reference sequence). V was clipped by 2 bases and J by 2 bases, with 2 bases between them. The CDR3 extends over 12 amino acids. Here the CDR3 DNA reads TGTGCCAGCAGCTTAAACACAGATACGCAGTATTTT. It codes for CASSLNTDTQYF.

This chain uses TRBV5-4 with TRBJ1-1; TRBD1 might be the D (5 bases). Trimming stripped 2 bases from V and 0 bases from J, with 14 bases between. Per germline, CDR1 SGHNT and CDR2 YYREEE (reference sequence). The CDR3 totals 16 residues. CDR3 residues: CASSFGGVWVNTEAFF. The CDR3 nucleotides read TGTGCCAGCAGCTTTGGAGGGGTTTGGGTGAACACTGAAGCTTTCTTT.

The chain employs TRBV11-3 and TRBJ1-5; TRBD1 matches at 9 bases. Per the germline V gene, CDR1 is SGHNT and CDR2 is YENEEA. V trimming: 0 bases; J trimming: 2 bases; junction bases outside the gene matches: 11. CDR3 length: 19 amino acids. CDR3 sequence reads: CASSLEGLTGQGGNQPQHF. For the CDR3, the DNA is TGTGCCAGCAGCTTAGAGGGGCTCACGGGACAGGGAGGCAATCAGCCCCAGCATTTT.

This chain uses TRBV6-5 with TRBJ1-4, with 9 bases identical to TRBD1. J gave up 8 bases and V 5 bases, and 6 bases lay outside the gene matches. The CDR3 is 14 residues long. Germline CDR1 is MNHEY and CDR2 is SVGAGI. The CDR3 spells CASSNTGGDEKLFF. In DNA, the CDR3 is TGTGCCAGCAGTAATACAGGGGGCGACGAAAAACTGTTTTTT.

The rearrangement links TRBV7-2 to TRBJ2-1; D possibly corresponds to TRBD2 (7 bases). The V gene's germline CDR1 is SGHTA and CDR2 FQGNSA. This CDR3 has 19 residues. The germline V and J ends were trimmed by 0 bases and 1 base, with 19 bases remaining between them. The CDR3 spells CASSLASQGAGRSYNEQFF. CDR3 DNA: TGTGCCAGCAGCTTAGCGTCACAGGGAGCGGGAAGATCCTACAATGAGCAGTTCTTC.